The rows below give T cell receptor beta chains drawn from one sample of a study of T cell responses to AZD1222 COVID-19 vaccine. Sequencing used immunoSEQ multiplex PCR; TCRdb keeps in-frame clones, though not all of them. The sample holds roughly 150,000 clones, 90% seen once. The input for sequencing was peripheral blood, taken on day 0 of AZD1222 vaccination. These receptors all come from an adult in good health. Both conserved end residues are part of each CDR3. The D gene is left open where the match is weak. Expanded clones get a size class; other rows say once, few or many, or leave the size out.

v_gene	d_gene	j_gene	abundance	CDR3nt	CDR3aa
TRBV11-2	NA	TRBJ1-1	NA	TGTGCCAGCAGCTTAGGCCGGGACGTGGACACTGAAGCTTTCTTT	CASSLGRDVDTEAFF
TRBV10-3	TRBD2	TRBJ2-1	NA	TGTGCCCCGGGCCGACTAGCAGCCTACAATGAGCAGTTCTTC	CAPGRLAAYNEQFF
TRBV29-1	NA	TRBJ1-2	NA	TGCAGCGTTGCGGGCTCTAACTATGGCTACACCTTC	CSVAGSNYGYTF
TRBV5-6	NA	TRBJ2-3	NA	TGTGCCAGCAGCCTGTCCGCGGGAGATACGCAGTATTTT	CASSLSAGDTQYF
TRBV9	TRBD2	TRBJ2-7	once	TGTGCCAGCAGCTCAACTAGCGGGACGGCGCCCGAGCAGTACTTC	CASSSTSGTAPEQYF
TRBV5-1	TRBD2	TRBJ2-7	NA	TGCGCCAGCAGCTTGGGGGGAGGGCCCGAGCAGTACTTC	CASSLGGGPEQYF
TRBV19	NA	TRBJ1-5	NA	TGTGCCAGTAACCCTCATCGGGGCTACAATCAGCCCCAGCATTTT	CASNPHRGYNQPQHF
TRBV7-9	NA	TRBJ2-7	NA	TGTGCCAGCAGCTTAGCGGAAGACTCCTACGAGCAGTACTTC	CASSLAEDSYEQYF
TRBV24-1	TRBD2	TRBJ2-3	once	TGTGCCACCAGTGATTTTCTAGCGGGAGATCCAGATACGCAGTATTTT	CATSDFLAGDPDTQYF
TRBV24-1	TRBD1	TRBJ2-3	NA	TGTGCCACCAGTGATCCCGGGACAGGGGTTGCAGATACGCAGTATTTT	CATSDPGTGVADTQYF
TRBV6-1	NA	TRBJ2-3	few	TGTGCCAGCAGTGAATCTGTCGGTGGAGGCACAGATACGCAGTATTTT	CASSESVGGGTDTQYF
TRBV29-1	NA	TRBJ2-3	NA	TGCAGCGTGTCACGGGGGACAGATACGCAGTATTTT	CSVSRGTDTQYF
TRBV19	TRBD1	TRBJ1-2	NA	TGTGCCAGTAGTATCGGGACAGGAGACTATGGCTACACCTTC	CASSIGTGDYGYTF
TRBV2	TRBD2	TRBJ2-5	few	TGTGCCAGCAGTGGGACTAGCGGGTACCAAGAGACCCAGTACTTC	CASSGTSGYQETQYF
TRBV6-2/TRBV6-3	NA	TRBJ2-1	NA	TGTGCCAGCAGTCCCCAGTCGGGTTTTCGGAACAATGAGCAGTTCTTC	CASSPQSGFRNNEQFF
TRBV3-1/TRBV3-2	TRBD1	TRBJ2-7	NA	TGTGCCAGCAGCCAAGGGGGACAGGGACTCTCCTACGAGCAGTACTTC	CASSQGGQGLSYEQYF
TRBV7-9	NA	TRBJ2-7	NA	TGTGCCAGCAGCCCTCCAGGGAATAGATACGAGCAGTACTTC	CASSPPGNRYEQYF
TRBV21-1	NA	TRBJ2-7	NA	TGTGCCAGCGTCGGCTCGTCAAGCTCCTACGAGCAGTACTTC	CASVGSSSSYEQYF
TRBV7-9	TRBD1	TRBJ2-7	NA	TGTGCCAGCAGCTTAGGGGACAGGGGATGGTACGAGCAGTACTTC	CASSLGDRGWYEQYF
TRBV18	NA	TRBJ1-1	NA	TGTGCCAGCTCTCGAGGACAGCAACTGAACACTGAAGCTTTCTTT	CASSRGQQLNTEAFF
TRBV7-9	NA	TRBJ1-1	NA	TGTGCCAGCAGCTCCTCCATCCTTGGTGCTTTCTTT	CASSSSILGAFF
TRBV3-1/TRBV3-2	NA	TRBJ1-6	once	TGTGCCAGCAGCCAAGGGGGGAGTTATTCACCCCTCCACTTT	CASSQGGSYSPLHF
TRBV28	NA	TRBJ2-7	NA	TGTGCCAGCAGTTTTGGTCTAGGGCAGTACTTC	CASSFGLGQYF
TRBV4-2	NA	TRBJ2-1	NA	TGTGCCAGCAGACAAACGGGGACTGAGCAGTTCTTC	CASRQTGTEQFF
TRBV19	NA	TRBJ2-7	NA	TGTGCCAGTGCCGACCCGGGACTCAACTCCTACGAGCAGTACTTC	CASADPGLNSYEQYF
TRBV11-3	NA	TRBJ2-1	NA	TGTGCCAGCAGTCTTAGGTCCAGGGGTGGCAACAATGAGCAGTTCTTC	CASSLRSRGGNNEQFF
TRBV19	NA	TRBJ2-2	NA	TGTGCCAGTAGTACTGGGTGGCGCACCGGGGAGCTGTTTTTT	CASSTGWRTGELFF
TRBV6-5	NA	TRBJ2-5	once	TGTGCCAGCAGTCACGGGACATCTGGGAGGGAGACCCAGTACTTC	CASSHGTSGRETQYF
TRBV28	NA	TRBJ2-1	NA	TGTGCCAGCAGTTTGAGCGCTAGCTCCTACAATGAGCAGTTCTTC	CASSLSASSYNEQFF
TRBV4-2	TRBD1	TRBJ2-7	NA	TGTGCCAGCAGCTCCCGGACAGGTGAATCCGACGAGCAGTACTTC	CASSSRTGESDEQYF
TRBV25-1	NA	TRBJ1-3	NA	TGTGCCAGCAGTGACGGGAGCTCTGGAAACACCATATATTTT	CASSDGSSGNTIYF
TRBV6-5	TRBD1	TRBJ2-7	NA	TGTGCCAGCAGTTACGGGACAGACTACGAGCAGTACTTC	CASSYGTDYEQYF
TRBV6-4	TRBD1	TRBJ1-4	NA	TGTGCCAGCAGTTCCGGGACAGCTAATGAAAAACTGTTTTTT	CASSSGTANEKLFF
TRBV9	NA	TRBJ1-2	NA	TGTGCCAGCAGCGTATACAGGGCTAATGGGGGCTATGGCTACACCTTC	CASSVYRANGGYGYTF
TRBV24-1	NA	TRBJ2-2	NA	TGTGCCACCAGTGATTTTACAGGTACCGGGGAGCTGTTTTTT	CATSDFTGTGELFF
TRBV7-2	NA	TRBJ2-5	NA	TGTGCCAGCAGCTCACAGGGTATGGAGACCCAGTACTTC	CASSSQGMETQYF
TRBV4-3	NA	TRBJ2-7	NA	TGCGCCAGCAGCCAAGGTGCTACCTACGAGCAGTACTTC	CASSQGATYEQYF
TRBV30	NA	TRBJ1-3	NA	TGTGCCTGGGAATCCGGAAACACCATATATTTT	CAWESGNTIYF
TRBV5-1	NA	TRBJ1-4	NA	TGCGCCAGCAGCTTGGGGGGGACGCCTAATGAAAAACTGTTTTTT	CASSLGGTPNEKLFF
TRBV2	NA	TRBJ1-5	NA	TGTGCCAGCAGTGTTCTGGGGATTTACTTTCAGCCCCAGCATTTT	CASSVLGIYFQPQHF
TRBV2	TRBD2	TRBJ2-1	NA	TGTGCCAGCAGTGAAGCGCGGGGGGTTGAGCAGTTCTTC	CASSEARGVEQFF
TRBV18	NA	TRBJ2-3	NA	TGTGCCAGCTCACCGGGACACCTTAGCACAGATACGCAGTATTTT	CASSPGHLSTDTQYF
TRBV11-3	NA	TRBJ1-6	NA	TGTGCCAGCAGCTTAGAGCAGGATAGAACCCTAACTTTT	CASSLEQDRTLTF
TRBV10-3	TRBD2	TRBJ2-1	NA	TGTGCCATAACCGGGACTAGAACCGCCAATGAGCAGTTCTTC	CAITGTRTANEQFF
TRBV4-3	NA	TRBJ1-6	NA	TGCGCCAGCAGCCAAGCCTATTACAGGGAATCACCCCTCCACTTT	CASSQAYYRESPLHF
TRBV4-2	NA	TRBJ1-2	once	TGTGCCAGCAGCCAAGAACCCAACCAAGGGCCCTACACCTTC	CASSQEPNQGPYTF
TRBV5-4	TRBD2	TRBJ2-1	NA	TGTGCCAGCACCCCGGGGCGCGGGAGCTCCTACAATGAGCAGTTCTTC	CASTPGRGSSYNEQFF
TRBV28	NA	TRBJ1-1	once	TGTGCCAGCAGTCCACCTATGAACACTGAAGCTTTCTTT	CASSPPMNTEAFF
TRBV2	NA	TRBJ1-5	NA	TGTGCCAGCAGCGGAACAGGGACCAGGGGCAATCAGCCCCAGCATTTT	CASSGTGTRGNQPQHF
TRBV19	TRBD1	TRBJ1-2	once	TGTGCCAGTAGTACTGAACCGGGACAGCACTATGGCTACACCTTC	CASSTEPGQHYGYTF
TRBV27	NA	TRBJ2-2	NA	TGTGCCAGTCCATATCAGGGGCGGCCCACCGGGGAGCTGTTTTTT	CASPYQGRPTGELFF
TRBV7-2	NA	TRBJ1-2	NA	TGTGCCAGCAGCTTAGTTCAGGGCAACGGCTACACCTTC	CASSLVQGNGYTF
TRBV6-5	NA	TRBJ1-4	NA	TGTGCCAGCAGTTACTCGATTCCGGTCGAAAAACTGTTTTTT	CASSYSIPVEKLFF
TRBV28	NA	TRBJ1-4	NA	TGTGCCAGCAGTTCTTGGGGATCTAATGAAAAACTGTTTTTT	CASSSWGSNEKLFF
TRBV15	TRBD1	TRBJ2-1	NA	TGTGCCACCAGCAGAGAACCGGGACAGGGAAGGAATGAGCAGTTCTTC	CATSREPGQGRNEQFF
TRBV6-5	NA	TRBJ1-1	NA	TGTGCCAGCAGGAAAGGACTGAACACTGAAGCTTTCTTT	CASRKGLNTEAFF
TRBV5-6	NA	TRBJ2-2	NA	TGTGCCAGCAGCTACAGGAACACCGGGGAGCTGTTTTTT	CASSYRNTGELFF
TRBV20-1	NA	TRBJ2-1	NA	TGCAGTGCTAGTTTATCGGATGAGCAGTTCTTC	CSASLSDEQFF
TRBV5-4	NA	TRBJ1-2	NA	TGTGCCAGCAGCCCAGGCCCAGACGGGAACTATGGCTACACCTTC	CASSPGPDGNYGYTF